A single sample is the source of the 11 T cell receptor beta chains below, sequenced in a study of blood T cells in healthy people across ages (dated by TCRdb to 2013 to 2016). Library generation was performed with 5' RACE. This sample was sequenced with an Illumina HiSeq 2500. The second PCR ran for roughly 7 to 11 cycles and used a J-beta primer mix along with a sample-barcoded 5' primer. TCRdb ran its own pipeline on the public reads, namely fastp trimming at Q25 and MiXCR clone calling, and kept in-frame beta chains. When rows share a CDR3 protein, they turn into one entry using the most common DNA and genes. For this sample the table gives hundreds of thousands of distinct CDR3 sequences, of which just under 25% were detected only once. Jointly, the top ten make up around 9.2% of the sample. The sample also formed part of further work on T cells of mothers and their children.

Sequencing used blood. The source of these receptors is a boy between 10 and 17 years old in good health.

Regarding this clonotype: One end of the junction is discordant with germline, which a read error may explain. This chain uses TRBV27 with TRBJ2-1, with no clear D. Germline V gene lookup returns CDR1 MNHEY and CDR2 SMNVEV (reference sequence). This CDR3 comprises 13 residues. CDR3 coding DNA: TGTGCCAGCAGTCTCGTACCCTACAATGACCAGTTCTTC. Protein sequence: CASSLVPYNDQFF.

This chain joins TRBV4-3 and TRBJ1-4, with unresolved D. V was pared by 4 bases and J by 5 bases, with 14 bases between. This CDR3 spans 15 amino acids. CDR1 is LGHNA and CDR2 is YSLEER in the germline V gene. The CDR3 reads CASSPKLTVNEKLFF. The CDR3 nucleotides read TGCGCCAGCAGCCCTAAGCTAACGGTCAATGAAAAACTGTTTTTT.

V gene TRBV5-1 combines with J gene TRBJ1-2; tentative D call: TRBD1 (5 bases). Germline assignment: CDR1 SGHRS and CDR2 YFSETQ. Trimming left V 5 bases short and J 6 bases short, with 17 bases between. CDR3 length: 14 amino acids. The CDR3 DNA reads as TGCGCCAGCAGGCCCGGGGGTAGCGTTAATGGCTACACCTTC. This gives the protein CASRPGGSVNGYTF.

V gene TRBV7-9 combines with J gene TRBJ2-5; a possible D gene is TRBD1 (6 bases). The tail of the sequence fits TRBJ2-1 better, so the J call may be wrong. Germline V gene sequence: CDR1 SEHNR, CDR2 FQNEAQ (reference sequence). There are 15 residues in the CDR3. The CDR3 here is CASSWFDRKVDEQFF. The CDR3 nucleotides are TGTGCCAGCAGCTGGTTCGACAGGAAGGTCGATGAGCAGTTCTTC.

V usage is TRBV3-1 and J usage is TRBJ2-5, with D possibly matching TRBD2 (6 bases). This CDR3 contains 15 residues. The V gene lost 0 bases and the J gene lost 5 bases, with 13 bases spanning the gap. Germline V lookup: CDR1 LGHDT, CDR2 YNNKEL (reference sequence). The CDR3 nucleotides read TGTGCCAGCAGCCAAGATGAGGAGGGGTTTGAGACCCAGTACTTC. Its protein product is CASSQDEEGFETQYF.

The chain employs TRBV10-3 and TRBJ2-1; 7 bases match TRBD2. From germline, CDR1 is ENHRY and CDR2 SYGVKD. The CDR3 is 13 amino acids. With V trimmed by 6 bases and J by 10 bases, 9 bases remained unmatched. The CDR3 region has the DNA TGTGCCATCAGGAGACCGACTAGCCCCGAGCAGTTCTTC. Translation gives CAIRRPTSPEQFF.

The chain is built from TRBV20-1 and TRBJ1-2, with no clear D. This CDR3 region has 12 residues. Germline CDR1 reads DFQATT; CDR2 reads SNEGSKA (reference sequence). With 5 bases removed from V and 4 bases from J, the gap between germline ends came to 11 bases. This CDR3 reads CSAPAWGYGYTF. In DNA form, the CDR3 reads TGCAGTGCTCCAGCCTGGGGCTATGGCTACACCTTC.

This clonotype was counted a few times. The V and J genes are TRBV3-1 and TRBJ2-7; 11 positions match TRBD2. The germline V gene encodes CDR1 LGHDT and CDR2 YNNKEL (reference sequence). CDR3 length: 15 residues. With 6 bases clipped from V and 0 bases from J, the junction kept 4 bases outside the gene matches. CDR3 region: CASRPGLADSYEQYF. CDR3 coding DNA: TGTGCCAGCAGACCGGGACTAGCGGACTCCTACGAGCAGTACTTC.

The rearrangement uses TRBV12-3 or TRBV12-4 and TRBJ1-2; weak D call: TRBD1 (5 bases). The CDR3 is 15 amino acids. Trimming cost V 5 bases and J 4 bases, with 17 bases left between them. This CDR3 is CASSQAGFRGYGYTF. Here the CDR3 DNA reads TGTGCCAGCAGTCAGGCAGGGTTCCGGGGCTATGGCTACACCTTC.

In this sample, this clonotype turned up many times. The rearrangement links TRBV29-1 to TRBJ2-5; D may be TRBD1 or TRBD2 (5 bases each). This CDR3 has 12 residues. Trimming pared 7 bases from V and 3 bases from J, leaving 12 bases between. Germline loops: CDR1 SQVTM, CDR2 ANQGSEA. Here the CDR3 DNA reads TGCAGCGCCCAGCTGGGGGAAGAGACCCAGTACTTC. This sequence encodes CSAQLGEETQYF. The variable domain in full, completed from reference TRBV29-1 and TRBJ2-5, reads SAVISQKPSRDICQRGTSLTIQCQVDSQVTMMFWYRQQPGQSLTLIATANQGSEATYESGFVIDKFPISRPNLTFSTLTVSNMSPEDSSIYLCSAQLGEETQYFGPGTRLLVL.

The chain combines TRBV4-3 with TRBJ2-3; D is possibly TRBD1 or TRBD2 (5 bases each). This CDR3 is built from 16 residues. V gave up 1 base and J gave up 1 base, with 12 bases separating them. The germline V gene has CDR1 LGHNA and CDR2 YSLEER. DNA of the CDR3: TGCGCCAGCAGCCAAGGAGGGGCGGAGGGCACAGATACGCAGTATTTT. Protein sequence: CASSQGGAEGTDTQYF.